These 18 T cell receptor beta chains were sequenced from one sample in a study of persistence of HIV-infected CD4 T cells. No antigen has been identified for these receptors. Anti-CD3/anti-CD28 beads served as a nonspecific positive control stimulus. Sorting selected CD4+ T cells upregulating both CD40 ligand and CD69. The libraries were made with immunoSEQ version 4 in survey mode. Sequencing used immunoSEQ multiplex PCR; TCRdb keeps in-frame clones, though not all of them. The sample includes around 35,000 clones, about 91% of them seen just once. Here the sequenced sample was CD4+ T cells sorted from PBMCs after roughly 18-hour stimulation, taken from a patient who received antiretroviral therapy. The origin of the receptors is an adult man with HIV who was CMV-seropositive.

The chain has TRBV7-2 and TRBJ1-5; 9 bases map to TRBD1. Trimming cost V 2 bases and J 7 bases; bases outside gene matches: 6. This CDR3 contains 15 residues. Germline V gene data show CDR1 as SGHTA and CDR2 as FQGNSA. CDR3: CASSLTGGIGQPQHF. The CDR3 DNA is TGTGCCAGCAGCTTAACAGGGGGCATAGGGCAGCCCCAGCATTTT.

This clone was picked up a small number of times. The chain links TRBV2 to TRBJ1-6; 8 nucleotides agree with TRBD1. After removal of 6 bases from V and 7 bases from J, the junction contained 5 bases not matched to a gene. CDR1 and CDR2 from the germline V gene are SNHLY and FYNNEI. The CDR3 consists of 14 residues. The CDR3 sequence is CASSGDRGNSPLHF. DNA of the CDR3: TGTGCCAGCAGCGGTGACAGGGGCAATTCACCCCTCCACTTT.

V gene TRBV19 combines with J gene TRBJ2-2; D call uncertain. There are 13 residues in the CDR3. Germline V lookup: CDR1 LNHDA, CDR2 SQIVND (reference sequence). V shed 3 bases and J shed 6 bases, with 8 bases lying between them. The CDR3 DNA reads TGTGCCAGTAGTATCGTCCCTCCCGGGGAGCTGTTTTTT. Its protein is CASSIVPPGELFF.

This chain links TRBV24-1 with TRBJ2-3; a weak D match, TRBD2 (5 bases). The length of the CDR3 is 15 residues. CDR1 is KGHDR, CDR2 SFDVKD, per germline. V was cut by 7 bases and J by 2 bases, with 15 bases left in between. DNA for the CDR3: TGTGCCACCAGCAGCTCCGGGATCAACACAGATACGCAGTATTTT. Translation: CATSSSGINTDTQYF.

J is TRBJ2-2 and V is TRBV7-2; TRBD1 is a possible D gene (5 bases). The CDR3 is 16 amino acids. The germline gives CDR1 SGHTA, CDR2 FQGNSA. The V end lost 1 base, the J end lost 6 bases, and 15 bases lay between the germline ends. The CDR3 nucleotides are TGTGCCAGCAGCTTAGTGGCAGTCCCCAGGGCCGGGGAGCTGTTTTTT. This translates into CASSLVAVPRAGELFF.

DNA of the CDR3: TGTGCCAGCAGCTTCCTGGGGCTAGCGGGGGACAATGAGCAGTTCTTC. Encoded protein: CASSFLGLAGDNEQFF. This chain joins TRBV5-6 and TRBJ2-1, with 10 bases matching TRBD2. The length of the CDR3 is 16 residues. The V segment lost 2 bases and the J segment 5 bases; nucleotides outside the gene matches: 7. Germline CDR1 and CDR2: SGHDT and YYEEEE.

This chain joins TRBV9 and TRBJ2-5, with 7 bases matching TRBD1. From germline, CDR1 is SGDLS and CDR2 YYNGEE. This CDR3 region has 14 residues. J was trimmed by 7 bases and V by 3 bases; bases with no gene match: 9. The CDR3 loop reads CASSGTGSTGTQYF. CDR3 sequence (DNA): TGTGCCAGCAGCGGGACAGGCTCCACGGGGACCCAGTACTTC.

This clone was seen once. CDR3 residues: CSAMDTQAFF. CDR3 coding DNA: TGCAGTGCTATGGACACGCAAGCTTTCTTT. The chain carries TRBV20-1 and TRBJ1-1, with TRBD1 as a possible D gene (5 bases). V lost 4 bases and J 9 bases, leaving 9 bases between the germline ends. Germline CDR1 reads DFQATT; CDR2 reads SNEGSKA (reference sequence). The CDR3 contains 10 residues.

The rearrangement joins TRBV7-2 to TRBJ1-2; TRBD1 aligns across 7 bases. The CDR3 runs 15 residues. Trimming took 0 bases from V and 2 from J; bases not matched to a gene: 3. Germline-derived CDR1 and CDR2 are SGHTA and FQGNSA. The CDR3 protein is CASSLAAGGNYGYTF. Written as DNA, the CDR3 is TGTGCCAGCAGCTTAGCGGCAGGGGGGAACTATGGCTACACCTTC.

This chain joins TRBV7-8 and TRBJ1-1; 7 bases match TRBD1. CDR1 is SGHVS and CDR2 is FQNEAQ in the germline V gene. The CDR3 totals 16 residues. With 2 bases clipped from V and 0 bases from J, the junction kept 6 bases outside the gene matches. The CDR3 DNA follows: TGTGCCAGCAGCTTACGGGAGGGGGCCATGAACACTGAAGCTTTCTTT. Amino acid sequence: CASSLREGAMNTEAFF.

The V call is TRBV6-5, the J call TRBJ1-4; no definite D call. The CDR3 is made up of 15 amino acids. Germline V gene lookup returns CDR1 MNHEY and CDR2 SVGAGI. The V end lost 6 bases, the J end lost 0 bases, and 11 bases lay between the germline ends. CDR3 in DNA: TGTGCCAGCAGGCCCAACTTTGCAACTAATGAAAAACTGTTTTTT. Its translation is CASRPNFATNEKLFF.

The chain employs TRBV5-1 and TRBJ2-2; D perhaps matches TRBD2 (6 bases). Trimming removed 6 bases at V and 2 bases at J, with 17 bases between. CDR3 length equals 16 residues. CDR1 SGHRS and CDR2 YFSETQ come from the germline V gene. The CDR3 is CASTLRGGANTGELFF. DNA for the CDR3: TGCGCCAGCACCTTAAGGGGAGGAGCAAACACCGGGGAGCTGTTTTTT. The variable domain in full, with the rest retrieved from reference TRBV5-1 and TRBJ2-2, is KAGVTQTPRYLIKTRGQQVTLSCSPISGHRSVSWYQQTPGQGLQFLFEYFSETQRNKGNFPGRFSGRQFSNSRSEMNVSTLELGDSALYLCASTLRGGANTGELFFGEGSRLTVL.

This clone was found a few times. The chain has TRBV3-1 (or the pseudogene TRBV3-2) and TRBJ1-6; D not resolved. Per germline, CDR1 LGHDT and CDR2 YNNKEL (reference sequence). The CDR3 consists of 13 residues. Trimming left V 2 bases short and J 8 bases short, with 7 bases between. The DNA of the CDR3 is TGTGCCAGCAGCCAATGGAGCGATTCACCCCTCCACTTT. It is translated as CASSQWSDSPLHF.

The chain couples TRBV7-2 to TRBJ2-6; 9 bases are a match to TRBD1. The ends lost 5 bases at V and 7 bases at J; junction bases unmatched: 6. The CDR3 is made up of 15 amino acids. In germline, CDR1 is SGHTA, CDR2 FQGNSA. CDR3 region: CASSIGQGFANVLTF. In nucleotides, the CDR3 is TGTGCCAGCAGCATAGGACAGGGGTTTGCCAACGTCCTGACTTTC. The full variable domain, with the rest looked up from reference TRBV7-2 and TRBJ2-6, is GAGVSQSPSNKVTEKGKDVELRCDPISGHTALYWYRQSLGQGLEFLIYFQGNSAPDKSGLPSDRFSAERTGGSVSTLTIQRTQQEDSAVYLCASSIGQGFANVLTFGAGSRLTVL.

The chain is built from TRBV5-1 and TRBJ1-1; D not resolved. V was cut by 1 base and J by 4 bases, with 11 bases left in between. The length of the CDR3 is 14 residues. Germline V gene data show CDR1 as SGHRS and CDR2 as YFSETQ. The CDR3 loop reads CASSLIPGSTEAFF. Here the CDR3 DNA reads TGCGCCAGCAGCTTGATCCCGGGGAGCACTGAAGCTTTCTTT. The full variable domain, completed using reference TRBV5-1 and TRBJ1-1, is KAGVTQTPRYLIKTRGQQVTLSCSPISGHRSVSWYQQTPGQGLQFLFEYFSETQRNKGNFPGRFSGRQFSNSRSEMNVSTLELGDSALYLCASSLIPGSTEAFFGQGTRLTVV.

The chain uses TRBV6-6 and TRBJ2-2, with TRBD2 matching 9 bases. Germline V lookup: CDR1 MNHNY, CDR2 SVGAGI (reference sequence). V dropped 7 bases and J dropped 2; count of bases not matched to a gene: 2. This CDR3 spans 14 amino acids. CDR3 protein: CASNSGRNTGELFF. CDR3 nucleotides: TGTGCCAGCAATAGCGGGAGAAACACCGGGGAGCTGTTTTTT.

The chain has TRBV4-2 and TRBJ2-1; perhaps TRBD1 as D (6 bases). Germline V CDR1 and CDR2: LGHNA, YNFKEQ. CDR3 length: 14 amino acids. Trimming took off 3 bases at V and 9 bases at J, with 15 bases between the two ends. CDR3 DNA: TGTGCCAGCAGCCAGGAGAGACAGGCCGGTGAGCAGTTCTTC. Encoded protein: CASSQERQAGEQFF.

The V gene is TRBV27, the J gene TRBJ2-5; the match to TRBD1 covers 9 bases. Unmatched junction bases numbered 11, after V lost 6 bases and J lost 6 bases. Germline V CDR1 and CDR2: MNHEY, SMNVEV (reference sequence). The CDR3 is made up of 15 amino acids. CDR3: CASRPDRGGGQTQYF. CDR3 in DNA: TGTGCCAGCAGGCCGGACAGGGGCGGCGGGCAGACCCAGTACTTC.